The 5 T cell receptor beta chains in this list originate from one sample, sequenced in a study of blood T cell repertoires in COVID-19 (dated by TCRdb to 2019 to 2021). The library relied on the immunoSEQ multiplex PCR assay. TCRdb provides this immuneACCESS table in a form limited to in-frame rearrangements. Some clones are lacking; in checked studies, under half of them reflect an unresolved V gene, and why the rest are absent is not known. The sample profile shows just over 350,000 clones; 87% of them were found once. 3% of the sample comes from the top ten. The sequencing input was PBMCs or T cells enriched from blood (not recorded which). The receptors derive from a woman aged 25 to 39 who had recovered from COVID-19.

J is TRBJ1-4 and V is TRBV4-1, with 9 bases matching TRBD1. Germline V lookup: CDR1 MGHRA, CDR2 YSYEKL. The CDR3 has 16 amino acids. J gave up 5 bases and V 6 bases, and 10 bases lay outside the gene matches. CDR3 in DNA: TGCGCCAGCAGTGCGGGACAGGGACGACCGAATGAAAAACTGTTTTTT. Residues: CASSAGQGRPNEKLFF.

This chain links TRBV2 with TRBJ2-7; 10 bases line up with TRBD1. J gave up 5 bases and V 2 bases, and 9 bases lay outside the gene matches. The CDR3 spans 16 residues. Germline CDR1 reads SNHLY; CDR2 reads FYNNEI. CDR3 sequence reads: CASSEHVGQGNHEQYF. For the CDR3, the DNA is TGTGCCAGCAGTGAACATGTGGGACAGGGGAACCACGAGCAGTACTTC.

The chain joins TRBV19 to TRBJ1-2; D is unresolved. The CDR3 sequence is 13 residues long. CDR1 LNHDA and CDR2 SQIVND come from the germline V gene (reference sequence). The germline V and J ends were trimmed by 8 bases and 2 bases, with 12 bases remaining between them. Here the CDR3 DNA reads TGTGCCAGTCGGGTGGATCCGAACTATGGCTACACCTTC. Amino acids: CASRVDPNYGYTF. Full variable domain (missing parts from reference TRBV19 and TRBJ1-2): DGGITQSPKYLFRKEGQNVTLSCEQNLNHDAMYWYRQDPGQGLRLIYYSQIVNDFQKGDIAEGYSVSREKKESFPLTVTSAQKNPTAFYLCASRVDPNYGYTFGSGTRLTVV.

The genes are TRBV3-1 (or the pseudogene TRBV3-2) and TRBJ1-2; 8 bases map to TRBD1. The V and J ends lost 4 bases and 4 bases, in that order; junction bases with no gene match: 8. Per the germline V gene, CDR1 is LGHDT and CDR2 is YNNKEL (reference sequence). The CDR3 contains 15 residues. The CDR3 protein is CASSPQGQGRYGYTF. In nucleotides, the CDR3 is TGTGCCAGCAGCCCCCAAGGACAGGGACGCTATGGCTACACCTTC.

The J gene is TRBJ1-3, the V gene TRBV12-3 or TRBV12-4, with a tentative D call TRBD1 (6 bases). This CDR3 has 13 residues. The V gene lost 7 bases and the J gene lost 5 bases, with 12 bases spanning the gap. The CDR3 is CASTPGVRNTIYF. The CDR3 DNA sequence: TGTGCCAGCACGCCAGGGGTTAGAAACACCATATATTTT.